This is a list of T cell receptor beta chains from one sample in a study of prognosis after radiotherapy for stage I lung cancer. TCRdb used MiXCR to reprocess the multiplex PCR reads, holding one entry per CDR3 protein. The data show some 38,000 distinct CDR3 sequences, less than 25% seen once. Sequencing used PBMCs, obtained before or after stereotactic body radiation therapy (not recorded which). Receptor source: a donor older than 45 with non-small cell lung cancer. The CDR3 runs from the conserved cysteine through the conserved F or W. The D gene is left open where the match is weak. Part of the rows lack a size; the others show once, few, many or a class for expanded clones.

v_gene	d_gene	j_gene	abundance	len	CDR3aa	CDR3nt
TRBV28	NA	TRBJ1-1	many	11	CASSPNTEAFF	TGTGCCAGCAGCCCGAACACTGAAGCTTTCTTT
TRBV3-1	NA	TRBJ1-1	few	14	CASSPWGVNTEAFF	TGTGCCAGCAGCCCATGGGGGGTGAACACTGAAGCTTTCTTT
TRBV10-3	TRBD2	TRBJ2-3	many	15	CAISAGRVGTDTQYF	TGTGCCATCAGTGCGGGGAGGGTAGGTACAGATACGCAGTATTTT
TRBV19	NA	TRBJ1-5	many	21	CASSIEGFVHSLELSNQPQHF	TGTGCCAGTAGTATAGAAGGTTTTGTGCACAGCCTTGAACTTAGCAATCAGCCCCAGCATTTT
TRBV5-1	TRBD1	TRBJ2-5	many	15	CASSPGQGAQETQYF	TGCGCCAGCAGCCCAGGACAGGGTGCACAAGAGACCCAGTACTTC
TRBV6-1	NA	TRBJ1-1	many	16	CASSGFPGSLPTEAFF	TGTGCCAGCAGCGGATTTCCAGGGTCGTTGCCCACTGAAGCTTTCTTT
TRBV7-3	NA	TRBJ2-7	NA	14	CASSSSPDYFEQYF	TGTGCCAGCAGCTCCTCCCCGGACTACTTCGAGCAGTACTTC
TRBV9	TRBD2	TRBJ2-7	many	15	CASSPSWGGPGEQYF	TGTGCCAGCAGCCCTTCTTGGGGAGGGCCTGGCGAGCAGTACTTC
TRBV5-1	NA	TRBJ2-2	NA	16	CASSLSSHRNTGELFF	TGCGCCAGCAGCTTGAGTTCACACAGGAACACCGGGGAGCTGTTTTTT
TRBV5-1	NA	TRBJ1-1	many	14	CASSLSQGSTEAFF	TGCGCCAGCAGCTTATCGCAGGGGAGTACTGAAGCTTTCTTT
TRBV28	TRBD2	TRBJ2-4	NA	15	CVSTCSGGAKNIQYF	TGTGTCAGCACATGCTCCGGGGGGGCCAAAAACATTCAGTACTTC
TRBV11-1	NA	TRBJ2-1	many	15	CASSLEGLGYNEQFF	TGTGCCAGCAGCTTAGAAGGGTTGGGATACAATGAGCAGTTCTTC
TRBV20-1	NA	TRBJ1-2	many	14	CSAWAGISGDGYTF	TGCAGCGCTTGGGCAGGGATCTCTGGGGATGGCTACACCTTC
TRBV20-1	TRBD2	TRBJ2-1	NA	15	CSALGGLAGVNEQFF	TGCAGTGCGCTAGGGGGACTAGCGGGAGTCAATGAGCAGTTCTTC
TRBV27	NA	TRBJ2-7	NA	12	CVVLGSSYEQYF	TGTGTCGTGCTGGGTTCCTCCTACGAGCAGTACTTC
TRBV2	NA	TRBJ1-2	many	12	CASTEGSYGYTF	TGTGCCAGCACCGAGGGCAGCTATGGCTACACCTTC
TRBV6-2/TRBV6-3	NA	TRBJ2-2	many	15	CASSDEAGASGELFF	TGTGCCAGCAGCGATGAGGCAGGGGCCTCCGGGGAGCTGTTTTTT
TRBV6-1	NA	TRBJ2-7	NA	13	CANSVDAGYEQYF	TGTGCCAACAGCGTCGACGCAGGCTACGAGCAGTACTTC
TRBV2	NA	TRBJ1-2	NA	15	CASSEQGTGSFCYTF	TGTGCCAGCAGTGAACAGGGCACAGGTTCGTTTTGCTACACCTTC
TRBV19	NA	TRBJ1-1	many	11	CASTRDGEAFF	TGTGCCAGTACTCGGGACGGAGAAGCTTTCTTT
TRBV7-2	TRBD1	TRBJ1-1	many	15	CASSLGSTGGTEAFF	TGTGCCAGCAGCCTCGGATCGACAGGGGGCACTGAAGCTTTCTTT
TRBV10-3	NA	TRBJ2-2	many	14	CAIGAGSDTGELFF	TGTGCCATCGGGGCCGGGTCGGACACCGGGGAGCTGTTTTTT
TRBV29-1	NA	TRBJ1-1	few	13	CSVVVGANTEAFF	TGCAGCGTTGTGGTAGGCGCGAACACTGAAGCTTTCTTT
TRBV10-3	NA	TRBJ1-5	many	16	CAISESIRQHYQPQHF	TGTGCCATCAGTGAGTCGATTAGACAGCACTATCAGCCCCAGCATTTT
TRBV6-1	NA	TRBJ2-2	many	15	CASRPAGRGTGELFF	TGTGCCAGCAGACCCGCGGGAAGGGGCACCGGGGAGCTGTTTTTT
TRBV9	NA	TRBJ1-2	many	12	CASSPPVDGYTF	TGTGCCAGCAGCCCCCCCGTTGATGGCTACACCTTC
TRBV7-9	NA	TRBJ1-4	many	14	CASSLAGINEKLFF	TGTGCCAGCAGCTTGGCAGGGATTAATGAAAAACTGTTTTTT
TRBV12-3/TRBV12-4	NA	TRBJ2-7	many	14	CASTYSQDSYEQYF	TGTGCCAGCACCTATTCCCAGGACTCCTACGAGCAGTACTTC
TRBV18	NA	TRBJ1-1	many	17	CASSPRNPGQMNTEAFF	TGTGCCAGCTCACCCAGAAATCCAGGACAGATGAACACTGAAGCTTTCTTT
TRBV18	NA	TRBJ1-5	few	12	CAGSPPGQPQHF	TGTGCCGGCTCGCCACCAGGTCAGCCCCAGCATTTT
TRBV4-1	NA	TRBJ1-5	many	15	CASSRRQEINQPQHF	TGCGCCAGCAGCCGCCGACAGGAAATTAATCAGCCCCAGCATTTT
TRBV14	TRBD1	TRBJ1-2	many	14	CASSQVVTGAGYTF	TGTGCCAGCAGCCAAGTGGTGACAGGGGCTGGCTACACCTTC
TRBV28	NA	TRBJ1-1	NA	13	CVGSSVGNTEAFF	TGTGTCGGCAGTTCGGTAGGGAACACTGAAGCTTTCTTT
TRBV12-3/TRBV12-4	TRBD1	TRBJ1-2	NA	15	CASSLAGGDLYGYTF	TGTGCCAGCAGTCTCGCAGGGGGGGACCTTTATGGCTACACCTTC
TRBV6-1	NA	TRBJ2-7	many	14	CASSELAWSYEQYF	TGTGCCAGCAGTGAACTAGCGTGGTCCTACGAGCAGTACTTC
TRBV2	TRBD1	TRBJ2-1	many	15	CASRDSGTGKDEQFF	TGTGCCAGCAGGGATTCCGGGACAGGGAAGGATGAGCAGTTCTTC
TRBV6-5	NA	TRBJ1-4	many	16	CASSYLKRATNEKLFF	TGTGCCAGCAGTTACTTAAAGAGGGCAACTAATGAAAAACTGTTTTTT
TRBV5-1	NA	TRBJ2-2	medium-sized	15	CASSLGQGPTGELFF	TGCGCCAGCAGCTTGGGGCAGGGCCCCACCGGGGAGCTGTTTTTT
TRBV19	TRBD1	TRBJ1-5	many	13	CAGGGTVNQPQHF	TGTGCCGGGGGGGGGACAGTGAATCAGCCCCAGCATTTT
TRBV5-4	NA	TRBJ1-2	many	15	CASSSNIGQNYGYTF	TGTGCCAGCAGCTCCAACATCGGACAGAACTATGGCTACACCTTC
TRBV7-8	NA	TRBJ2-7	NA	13	CASSLGRAFEQYF	TGTGCCAGCAGCTTAGGACGGGCCTTCGAGCAATACTTC